This TCR beta chain was identified during a study of post-analysis software for immune sequencing data. Study-wide results and caveats: Those with multiple sclerosis, the patient group, showed significantly lower normalized Chao1 diversity than controls. Controls had lower frequencies than patients of about 5 TRBV segments, which included TRBV5-6, TRBV5-1 and TRBV20-1.

Libraries were made from TCR beta cDNA, and they carried unique molecular identifiers. TCRdb reprocessed the PCR reads via MiXCR and lists one record per CDR3 protein. The repertoire consists of some 690,000 distinct CDR3 sequences, with roughly three fifths occurring once and the leading ten covering 10% to 12%. CDR1 is DFQATT and CDR2 is SNEGSKA in the germline V gene (reference sequence). This CDR3 region has 13 residues. Note on this clonotype: Its antigen is currently unknown. A read error may produce the germline difference seen at one junction end.

The chain is built from TRBV20-1 and TRBJ1-5, with 7 bases that match TRBD1. The sample consisted of blood. This clonotype was obtained from a girl aged 2-9 years with multiple sclerosis. The CDR3 nucleotides are TGCGGTGCTAGCCGCGGGACAGATCAGCCCCAGCATTTT. Its protein is CGASRGTDQPQHF.